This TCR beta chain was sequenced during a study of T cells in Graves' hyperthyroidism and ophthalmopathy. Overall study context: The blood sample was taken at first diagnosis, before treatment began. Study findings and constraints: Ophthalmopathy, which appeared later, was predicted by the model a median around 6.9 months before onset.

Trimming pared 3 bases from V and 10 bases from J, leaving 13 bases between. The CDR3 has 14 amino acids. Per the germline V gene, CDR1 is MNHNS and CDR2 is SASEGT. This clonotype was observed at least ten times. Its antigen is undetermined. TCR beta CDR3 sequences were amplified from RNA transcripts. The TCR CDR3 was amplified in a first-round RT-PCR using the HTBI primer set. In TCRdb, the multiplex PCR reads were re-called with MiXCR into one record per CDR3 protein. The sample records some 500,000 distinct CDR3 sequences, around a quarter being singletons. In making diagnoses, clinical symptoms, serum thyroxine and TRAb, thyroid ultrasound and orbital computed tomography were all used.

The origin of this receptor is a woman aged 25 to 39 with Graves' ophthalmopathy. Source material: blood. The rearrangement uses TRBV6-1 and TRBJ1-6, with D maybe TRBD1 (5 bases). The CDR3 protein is CASSDPGRDSPLHF. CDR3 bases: TGTGCCAGCAGTGATCCGGGGCGGGACTCACCCCTCCACTTT.